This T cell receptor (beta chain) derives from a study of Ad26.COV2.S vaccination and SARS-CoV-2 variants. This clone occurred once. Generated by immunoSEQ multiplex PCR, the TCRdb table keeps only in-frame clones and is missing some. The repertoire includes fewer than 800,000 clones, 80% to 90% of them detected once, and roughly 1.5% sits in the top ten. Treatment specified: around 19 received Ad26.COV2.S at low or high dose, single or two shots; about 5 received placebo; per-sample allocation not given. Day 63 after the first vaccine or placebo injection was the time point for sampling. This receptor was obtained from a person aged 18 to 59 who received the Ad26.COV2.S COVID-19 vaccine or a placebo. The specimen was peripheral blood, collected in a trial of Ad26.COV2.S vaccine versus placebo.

The CDR3 region has the DNA TGTGCCGGACAGACAGGGGGAACCTCTGGGGCCAACGTCCTGACTTTC. It yields the protein CAGQTGGTSGANVLTF. The rearrangement uses TRBV30 and TRBJ2-6, with 9 bases matching TRBD1. There are 16 residues in the CDR3. CDR1 GTSNPN and CDR2 SVGIG come from the germline V gene (reference sequence). The junction had 8 bases not matched to a gene; V was cut back by 8 bases and J by 0 bases. The entire variable domain, with the rest obtained from reference TRBV30 and TRBJ2-6, is as follows: SQTIHQWPATLVQPVGSPLSLECTVEGTSNPNLYWYRQAAGRGLQLLFYSVGIGQISSEVPQNLSASRPQDRQFILSSKKLLLSDSGFYLCAGQTGGTSGANVLTFGAGSRLTVL.